This passage covers 28 T cell receptor beta chains from one sample sequenced in a study of T-cell memory formation after mild COVID-19. TCRdb itself ran the 5' RACE reads through MiXCR, one entry per CDR3 protein. The data hold fewer than 450,000 distinct CDR3 sequences, with 20% to 25% observed a single time. The sample comprised PBMCs or a T cell subset sorted from them (not recorded which). The receptors were sampled from an adult woman who had mild COVID-19 (a few samples of this study predate the infection). Cell type and time point are not known.

This sequence joins TRBV5-6 and TRBJ2-7; no definite D call. The CDR3 has 13 residues. Trimming removed 6 bases at V and 4 bases at J, with 14 bases between. Germline V gene data show CDR1 as SGHDT and CDR2 as YYEEEE. The CDR3 reads CASTFSLRYEQYF. CDR3 DNA sequence: TGTGCCAGCACCTTTAGCCTTAGATACGAGCAGTACTTC. The whole variable domain, remainder taken from reference TRBV5-6 and TRBJ2-7, is DAGVTQSPTHLIKTRGQQVTLRCSPKSGHDTVSWYQQALGQGPQFIFQYYEEEERQRGNFPDRFSGHQFPNYSSELNVNALLLGDSALYLCASTFSLRYEQYFGPGTRLTVT.

The V call is TRBV7-8, the J call TRBJ1-4; D might be TRBD1 (6 bases). CDR1 is SGHVS, CDR2 FQNEAQ, per germline. The CDR3 length is 15 residues. V shed 5 bases and J shed 4 bases, with 14 bases lying between them. The DNA of the CDR3 is TGTGCCAGCAGCCCGCGGACAGAGATTAATGAAAAACTGTTTTTT. Protein: CASSPRTEINEKLFF.

This clonotype was counted a few times. The chain recombines TRBV5-5 with TRBJ2-1; the D gene is possibly TRBD2 (7 bases). This CDR3 region has 14 residues. V was clipped by 2 bases and J by 7 bases, with 13 bases between them. Germline assignment: CDR1 SGHKS and CDR2 YYEKEE (reference sequence). In DNA form, the CDR3 reads TGTGCCAGCAGCTTCGGGGGGCGCGGGAATGAGCAGTTCTTC. Residues: CASSFGGRGNEQFF.

The chain carries TRBV12-3 or TRBV12-4 and TRBJ2-1; D tentatively reads TRBD1 or TRBD2 (5 bases each). The CDR3 extends over 13 amino acids. The V end lost 5 bases, the J end lost 9 bases, and 14 bases lay between the germline ends. CDR3 nucleotide sequence: TGTGCCAGCAGTCCGGGGCCTGTGGGTGAGCAGTTCTTC. This translates into CASSPGPVGEQFF.

V usage is TRBV19 and J usage is TRBJ1-1, with D maybe TRBD1 (5 bases). V was trimmed by 3 bases and J by 1 base, leaving 18 bases between them. CDR1 and CDR2 from the germline V gene are LNHDA and SQIVND (reference sequence). The CDR3 totals 17 residues. In DNA, the CDR3 is TGTGCCAGTAGTATGGGGACCGGCGGTGGTGGGAACACTGAAGCTTTCTTT. As protein: CASSMGTGGGGNTEAFF.

The chain is built from TRBV7-6 and TRBJ1-6; unclear D gene. The CDR3 consists of 16 residues. V lost 5 bases and J 5 bases, leaving 16 bases between the germline ends. The germline V gene has CDR1 SGHVS and CDR2 FNYEAQ. CDR3 residues: CASSPSGGLHNSPLHF. CDR3 coding DNA: TGTGCCAGCAGCCCATCCGGAGGACTGCATAATTCACCCCTCCACTTT.

There are a few counts of this clonotype. V and J are TRBV25-1 and TRBJ2-5; 8 nucleotides match TRBD1. The junction had 7 bases not matched to a gene; V was cut back by 2 bases and J by 2 bases. Germline lookup yields CDR1 MGHDK and CDR2 SYGVNS. This CDR3 has 16 amino acids. For the CDR3, the DNA is TGTGCCAGCAGTGAACCCCCCGGGACAGGTCAAGAGACCCAGTACTTC. This codes for CASSEPPGTGQETQYF.

This clonotype was seen many times. The chain couples TRBV5-6 to TRBJ1-1; maybe TRBD1 (6 bases). The CDR3 covers 15 residues. V lost 4 bases, J lost 1 base, and 14 bases lay in between. The germline CDR1 and CDR2 sequences are SGHDT and YYEEEE. CDR3 coding DNA: TGTGCCAGCAGCACCCTAAGGGGGGGGAACACTGAAGCTTTCTTT. As protein: CASSTLRGGNTEAFF.

J is TRBJ1-1 and V is TRBV30; possible D gene TRBD1, 5 bases. Trimming pared 4 bases from V and 1 base from J, leaving 22 bases between. Germline CDR1 GTSNPN, CDR2 SVGIG (reference sequence). This CDR3 has 17 amino acids. The CDR3 region is CAWNPLHSLQENTEAFF. CDR3 bases: TGTGCCTGGAACCCCCTACATTCTTTACAGGAGAACACTGAAGCTTTCTTT.

The chain has TRBV28 and TRBJ1-2, with 8 bases lining up with TRBD1. Germline values: CDR1 MDHEN, CDR2 SYDVKM. This CDR3 has 14 amino acids. J gave up 3 bases and V 6 bases, and 6 bases lay outside the gene matches. The CDR3 is CASRYTGQDYGYTF. The CDR3 nucleotides read TGTGCCAGCAGATATACGGGACAGGACTATGGCTACACCTTC.

The chain joins TRBV12-3 or TRBV12-4 to TRBJ2-5, with TRBD2 as a possible D gene (5 bases). The CDR3 consists of 13 residues. Trimming pared 6 bases from V and 8 bases from J, leaving 16 bases between. This CDR3 is CASRVVSTGTQYF. CDR3 sequence (DNA): TGTGCCAGCAGGGTAGTCTCAACGGGAACCCAGTACTTC.

This clonotype was picked up a small number of times. V is TRBV6-1 and J is TRBJ2-7; a possible D gene is TRBD2 (6 bases). The CDR3 length is 14 residues. V lost 9 bases, J lost 0 bases, and 15 bases lay in between. CDR1 is MNHNS, CDR2 SASEGT, per germline. The DNA for the CDR3 is TGTGCCAGTTACCGGGACTCCATCTCCTACGAGCAGTACTTC. The encoded protein is CASYRDSISYEQYF.

This clonotype has just a few counts. The rearrangement links TRBV29-1 to TRBJ2-3; weak D call: TRBD1 (6 bases). This CDR3 comprises 14 residues. V was trimmed by 4 bases and J by 0 bases, leaving 11 bases between them. Germline values: CDR1 SQVTM, CDR2 ANQGSEA. Here the CDR3 reads CSVGGLWSTDTQYF. The CDR3 DNA is TGCAGCGTTGGGGGGCTCTGGAGCACAGATACGCAGTATTTT.

The V and J genes are TRBV5-6 and TRBJ2-5; 10 bases match TRBD2. Germline V gene lookup returns CDR1 SGHDT and CDR2 YYEEEE. This CDR3 has 19 residues. The V and J ends lost 4 bases and 3 bases, in that order; junction bases with no gene match: 18. The DNA for the CDR3 is TGTGCCAGCAGCCCCTGGGGGTGGGCTAGCGGGGGACCAAAAGAGACCCAGTACTTC. As protein: CASSPWGWASGGPKETQYF.

As DNA, the CDR3 is TGCAGCGTTGAAGGGGTCGGAGGGGGCATCAATGAGCAGTTCTTC. Protein sequence: CSVEGVGGGINEQFF. The chain uses TRBV29-1 and TRBJ2-1; tentatively, D is TRBD1 (7 bases). V was trimmed by 1 base and J by 6 bases, leaving 16 bases between them. CDR1 is SQVTM, CDR2 ANQGSEA, per germline. The CDR3 covers 15 residues.

This rearrangement joins TRBV6-5 to TRBJ2-3, with no clear D. Germline CDR1 and CDR2: MNHEY and SVGAGI. V dropped 0 bases and J dropped 1 base, with 14 bases sitting between them. This CDR3 comprises 17 residues. CDR3 protein: CASSYSIGTARTDTQYF. CDR3 nucleotide sequence: TGTGCCAGCAGTTACTCGATTGGAACGGCGCGCACAGATACGCAGTATTTT.

This chain connects TRBV7-8 to TRBJ2-2, with D unclear. The CDR3 consists of 15 residues. Trimming took 2 bases from V and 0 from J, leaving 7 bases between them. Per germline, CDR1 SGHVS and CDR2 FQNEAQ. The CDR3 DNA reads TGTGCCAGCAGCTTATTGGCGGCGAACACCGGGGAGCTGTTTTTT. Protein: CASSLLAANTGELFF.

The rearrangement links TRBV6-6 to TRBJ1-2, with TRBD1 as a possible D gene (5 bases). Germline-derived CDR1 and CDR2 are MNHNY and SVGAGI (reference sequence). V was clipped by 3 bases and J by 5 bases, with 7 bases between them. The CDR3 length is 12 residues. The CDR3 coding sequence is TGTGCCAGCAGTTATGGGGGGTATGGCTACACCTTC. As protein: CASSYGGYGYTF.

This clonotype has at least ten counts. The rearrangement joins TRBV5-1 to TRBJ1-2; D call uncertain. The CDR3 extends over 16 amino acids. The V end lost 4 bases, the J end lost 3 bases, and 19 bases lay between the germline ends. Germline lookup yields CDR1 SGHRS and CDR2 YFSETQ. As DNA, the CDR3 is TGCGCCAGCAGCCAAAGGGAGAACTCGGGAGACTATGGCTACACCTTC. This sequence encodes CASSQRENSGDYGYTF.

A few counts support this clonotype. The V gene is TRBV7-2, the J gene TRBJ1-6, with D possibly matching TRBD1 (5 bases). Trimming removed 4 bases from V and 5 bases from J, with 9 bases in between. Per the germline V gene, CDR1 is SGHTA and CDR2 is FQGNSA. The CDR3 totals 14 residues. This CDR3 is CASSYAGHNSPLHF. CDR3 DNA: TGTGCCAGCAGCTACGCGGGACATAATTCACCCCTCCACTTT.

This chain connects TRBV6-5 to TRBJ2-3; TRBD2 matches at 10 bases. Germline CDR1 reads MNHEY; CDR2 reads SVGAGI. The CDR3 is 19 residues long. V lost 4 bases and J lost 3; bases outside the gene matches: 16. CDR3 sequence (DNA): TGTGCCAGCAGTTCCCCGGCTAGCGGGAGCGCGTCGGGGACAGATACGCAGTATTTT. This translates into CASSSPASGSASGTDTQYF.

The chain employs TRBV3-1 and TRBJ2-2; TRBD1 matches 7 bases. The CDR3 runs to 17 residues. V was clipped by 0 bases and J by 0 bases; unmatched bases: 4. Looked up from germline, CDR1 is LGHDT and CDR2 is YNNKEL (reference sequence). CDR3 in amino acids: CASSQDWQGANTGELFF. Written as DNA, the CDR3 is TGTGCCAGCAGCCAAGATTGGCAGGGGGCGAACACCGGGGAGCTGTTTTTT.

This sequence joins TRBV12-3 or TRBV12-4 and TRBJ1-5, with D maybe TRBD1 (5 bases). Trimming left V 5 bases short and J 6 bases short, with 14 bases between. This CDR3 is 14 amino acids long. The CDR3 DNA is TGTGCCAGCAGTCTCGCAGGGATGGGTCAGCCCCAGCATTTT. Protein sequence: CASSLAGMGQPQHF.

The chain has TRBV7-9 and TRBJ2-1; perhaps TRBD1 as D (5 bases). Trimming took off 5 bases at V and 15 bases at J, with 17 bases between the two ends. Looked up from germline, CDR1 is SEHNR and CDR2 is FQNEAQ (reference sequence). The CDR3 has 12 residues. The CDR3 nucleotides read TGTGCCAGCAGCCCAGCCAGGGTCGTCCCGTTCTTC. Translated: CASSPARVVPFF. Supplemented by reference TRBV7-9 and TRBJ2-1, the full variable domain reads DTGVSQNPRHKITKRGQNVTFRCDPISEHNRLYWYRQTLGQGPEFLTYFQNEAQLEKSRLLSDRFSAERPKGSFSTLEIQRTEQGDSAMYLCASSPARVVPFFGPGTRLTVL.

The CDR3 DNA sequence: TGTGCCAGCACCTTGGGGCGACAGGGTAGGAACACTGAAGCTTTCTTT. Translation gives CASTLGRQGRNTEAFF. The chain couples TRBV7-8 to TRBJ1-1; 7 bases match TRBD1. In germline, CDR1 is SGHVS, CDR2 FQNEAQ. Trimming took 7 bases from V and 1 from J; bases not matched to a gene: 12. This CDR3 has 16 residues.

This clonotype was counted between two and nine times. V gene TRBV24-1 combines with J gene TRBJ2-2, with TRBD1 as a possible D gene (7 bases). Looked up from germline, CDR1 is KGHDR and CDR2 is SFDVKD. The CDR3 totals 15 residues. The V and J ends lost 4 bases and 3 bases respectively, with 11 bases between them. The chain's CDR3 is CATSEDREDTGELFF. The CDR3 DNA reads TGTGCCACCAGTGAAGACAGGGAGGACACCGGGGAGCTGTTTTTT.

This clonotype was observed many times. The J gene is TRBJ2-2, the V gene TRBV7-6, with TRBD2 matching over 12 bases. V lost 5 bases to trimming and J lost 4 bases; unmatched junction nucleotides: 11. Germline assignment: CDR1 SGHVS and CDR2 FNYEAQ. The CDR3 covers 18 residues. CDR3 loop: CASSERGLAGRATGELFF. DNA for the CDR3: TGTGCCAGCAGCGAACGAGGACTAGCGGGGAGGGCCACCGGGGAGCTGTTTTTT.

The V and J genes are TRBV25-1 and TRBJ2-7; no firm D call. CDR1 and CDR2 from the germline V gene are MGHDK and SYGVNS. Trimming removed 2 bases at V and 6 bases at J, with 5 bases between. The CDR3 runs to 11 residues. The CDR3 loop reads CASSEHTEQYF. In nucleotides, the CDR3 is TGTGCCAGCAGTGAACATACCGAGCAGTACTTC.